A selection of T cell receptor beta chains follows, all from one sample in a study of blood T cell repertoires in COVID-19. Produced via immunoSEQ multiplex PCR; TCRdb's table is partial and in-frame only. The sample holds 12,000 to 15,000 clones, 85% to 90% seen once. Sequenced sample: peripheral blood. Every receptor here comes from a human donor in a cohort sampled during active COVID-19. CDR3s include the opening cysteine and the closing phenylalanine or tryptophan. Fields, in order: D gene, J gene, V gene, clone size, CDR3 protein, CDR3 DNA. A D gene is named only where the DNA matches it firmly. Some rows mark clone size as missing; the rest say once, few, many or name a class of expanded clone.

- | TRBJ1-6 | TRBV5-4 | - | CASSLGDRSNSPLHF | TGTGCCAGCAGCTTGGGAGACAGGAGCAATTCACCCCTCCACTTT
- | TRBJ2-3 | TRBV5-6 | - | CASSLDRSSTYF | TGTGCCAGCAGCTTAGACAGGTCTTCAACGTATTTT
TRBD1 | TRBJ1-5 | TRBV9 | few | CASSGSTGAQPQHF | TGTGCCAGCAGCGGGTCGACAGGGGCGCAGCCCCAGCATTTT
TRBD2 | TRBJ2-7 | TRBV25-1 | - | CASSDMGTSGNYEQYF | TGTGCCAGCAGTGATATGGGGACTAGCGGAAACTACGAGCAGTACTTC
TRBD1 | TRBJ1-5 | TRBV18 | - | CASSYTGAHQPQHF | TGTGCCAGCTCTTATACAGGGGCGCACCAGCCCCAGCATTTT
- | TRBJ1-1 | TRBV7-3 | - | CASSLGITGSSHDTEAFF | TGTGCCAGCAGCTTAGGTATTACCGGGAGTAGTCACGACACTGAAGCTTTCTTT
- | TRBJ1-2 | TRBV5-1 | - | CASSPREGSNYGYTF | TGCGCCAGCAGCCCCCGGGAGGGTTCTAACTATGGCTACACCTTC
- | TRBJ1-5 | TRBV6-5 | - | CASREWQGGNQPQHF | TGTGCCAGCAGGGAGTGGCAGGGAGGAAATCAGCCCCAGCATTTT
TRBD2 | TRBJ2-7 | TRBV7-9 | - | CASSPTSVSYEQYF | TGTGCCAGCAGCCCAACTAGCGTATCCTACGAGCAGTACTTC
TRBD1 | TRBJ2-2 | TRBV27 | - | CASTHGTGWAGELFF | TGTGCCAGCACCCACGGGACAGGGTGGGCCGGGGAGCTGTTTTTT
TRBD2 | TRBJ2-1 | TRBV19 | few | CASTQPSGGALGSYNEQFF | TGTGCCAGTACCCAACCTAGCGGGGGGGCTTTAGGATCCTACAATGAGCAGTTCTTC
TRBD1 | TRBJ1-1 | TRBV7-9 | - | CASSASYRGHTEAFF | TGTGCCAGCAGCGCCAGCTACAGGGGCCACACTGAAGCTTTCTTT
- | TRBJ2-2 | TRBV28 | few | CASSLVQVTGELFF | TGTGCCAGCAGTTTAGTACAGGTCACCGGGGAGCTGTTTTTT
TRBD1 | TRBJ1-1 | TRBV9 | - | CASSVGQGGTEAFF | TGTGCCAGCAGCGTTGGACAGGGGGGAACTGAAGCTTTCTTT
- | TRBJ2-7 | TRBV5-5 | - | CASSLKDLGSYEQYF | TGTGCCAGCAGCTTGAAAGACTTGGGCTCCTACGAGCAGTACTTC
TRBD2 | TRBJ2-7 | TRBV9 | - | CASSVGLAGNEQYF | TGTGCCAGCAGCGTGGGGCTAGCGGGAAACGAGCAGTACTTC
- | TRBJ1-2 | TRBV4-1 | - | CASSQEEREGGYTF | TGCGCCAGCAGCCAAGAGGAAAGGGAGGGGGGCTACACCTTC
TRBD1 | TRBJ2-1 | TRBV5-5 | - | CASSWGQGAANEQFF | TGTGCCAGCAGCTGGGGACAGGGGGCGGCGAATGAGCAGTTCTTC
- | TRBJ1-1 | TRBV28 | - | CASRWGDWGAFF | TGTGCCAGCAGGTGGGGGGATTGGGGAGCTTTCTTT
- | TRBJ1-1 | TRBV27 | - | CASSLQGWNTEAFF | TGTGCCAGCAGTTTACAGGGCTGGAACACTGAAGCTTTCTTT
- | TRBJ2-7 | TRBV6-1 | - | CASSESRFGSYEQYF | TGTGCCAGCAGTGAATCGAGGTTTGGATCCTACGAGCAGTACTTC
- | TRBJ2-1 | TRBV11-3 | few | CASSLEQGSSYNEQFF | TGTGCCAGCAGCTTAGAGCAGGGAAGCTCCTACAATGAGCAGTTCTTC
- | TRBJ2-7 | TRBV13 | once | CASSFVDSSYEQYF | TGTGCCAGCAGCTTCGTTGATAGCTCCTACGAGCAGTACTTC
- | TRBJ1-1 | TRBV24-1 | - | CATSDTGYPAAFF | TGTGCCACCAGTGACACAGGGTATCCGGCGGCTTTCTTT
TRBD1 | TRBJ2-7 | TRBV10-3 | - | CAISATGENEQYF | TGTGCCATCAGTGCGACAGGGGAGAACGAGCAGTACTTC
- | TRBJ1-1 | TRBV5-1 | - | CASSLTGPSNTEAFF | TGCGCCAGCAGCCTAACAGGACCGTCGAACACTGAAGCTTTCTTT
- | TRBJ1-5 | TRBV19 | - | CASSGRDQPQHF | TGTGCCAGTAGTGGGAGGGATCAGCCCCAGCATTTT
TRBD1 | TRBJ1-1 | TRBV15 | - | CATSRATGPNTEAFF | TGTGCCACCAGCAGAGCGACAGGGCCTAACACTGAAGCTTTCTTT
- | TRBJ1-2 | TRBV6-5 | - | CASSYGGHGYTF | TGTGCCAGCAGTTACGGGGGCCATGGCTACACCTTC
- | TRBJ2-7 | TRBV3-1/TRBV3-2 | - | CASSLFITTARSYEQYF | TGTGCCAGCAGCCTTTTCATAACGACAGCCCGCTCCTACGAGCAGTACTTC
- | TRBJ1-1 | TRBV7-9 | - | CASSLQDEAFF | TGTGCCAGCAGCTTACAGGATGAAGCTTTCTTT
TRBD2 | TRBJ2-3 | TRBV4-1 | - | CASSQEVAGEDTQYF | TGCGCCAGCAGCCAAGAGGTAGCGGGGGAAGATACGCAGTATTTT
- | TRBJ1-1 | TRBV6-5 | - | CASRQNDEAFF | TGTGCCAGCAGACAAAACGATGAAGCTTTCTTT
TRBD1 | TRBJ2-7 | TRBV15 | - | CATSRDWGQAYEQYF | TGTGCCACCAGCAGAGATTGGGGACAGGCCTACGAGCAGTACTTC
- | TRBJ2-2 | TRBV28 | once | CASSLGLGDTGELFF | TGTGCCAGCAGTTTAGGGCTAGGGGACACCGGGGAGCTGTTTTTT
- | TRBJ1-3 | TRBV13 | - | CASSLNGDPIYF | TGTGCCAGCAGCTTAAACGGGGATCCCATATATTTT
- | TRBJ2-3 | TRBV19 | - | CASSIAGGTDTQYF | TGTGCCAGTAGTATCGCGGGTGGCACAGATACGCAGTATTTT
TRBD1 | TRBJ2-7 | TRBV2 | - | CASNRGQGFYEQYF | TGTGCCAGCAATCGGGGACAGGGTTTCTACGAGCAGTACTTC
- | TRBJ1-5 | TRBV6-2/TRBV6-3 | - | CASSSGNQPQHF | TGTGCCAGCAGTTCAGGCAATCAGCCCCAGCATTTT
- | TRBJ2-7 | TRBV27 | few | CASSPQGNEQYF | TGTGCCAGCAGTCCCCAGGGAAACGAGCAGTACTTC
TRBD1 | TRBJ2-2 | TRBV7-7 | - | CASSPDRDRTGELFF | TGTGCCAGCAGCCCTGACAGGGATAGAACCGGGGAGCTGTTTTTT
- | TRBJ2-4 | TRBV29-1 | - | CSVDRGKNIQYF | TGCAGCGTTGACAGGGGAAAAAACATTCAGTACTTC
TRBD2 | TRBJ2-3 | TRBV24-1 | - | CATRGGGADTQYF | TGTGCCACCCGGGGGGGTGGCGCAGATACGCAGTATTTT
- | TRBJ2-1 | TRBV13 | - | CASSFRGPLDNEQFF | TGTGCCAGCAGCTTCAGGGGCCCCTTGGACAATGAGCAGTTCTTC
- | TRBJ2-7 | TRBV11-2 | - | CASSLDRGSYEQYF | TGTGCCAGCAGCTTAGATCGCGGATCCTACGAGCAGTACTTC
TRBD2 | TRBJ2-1 | TRBV24-1 | - | CATSDPLAGGLVGVGNEQFF | TGTGCCACCAGTGACCCTCTAGCGGGAGGGCTAGTAGGGGTAGGCAATGAGCAGTTCTTC
TRBD1 | TRBJ2-7 | TRBV7-2 | once | CASSLSGTGLEQYF | TGTGCCAGCAGCTTATCCGGGACAGGCCTCGAGCAGTACTTC
- | TRBJ2-5 | TRBV6-5 | once | CASRRPNIQETQYF | TGTGCCAGCCGGAGACCGAACATCCAAGAGACCCAGTACTTC
- | TRBJ2-5 | TRBV28 | - | CASSATDRDQETQYF | TGTGCCAGCAGTGCAACCGACAGAGACCAAGAGACCCAGTACTTC
- | TRBJ1-3 | TRBV28 | - | CASSLPEGNTIYF | TGTGCCAGCAGTTTGCCAGAAGGAAACACCATATATTTT
- | TRBJ2-7 | TRBV10-3 | few | CAIRSGAYEQYF | TGTGCCATCAGGTCCGGGGCCTACGAGCAGTACTTC
TRBD2 | TRBJ2-1 | TRBV4-2 | - | CASSQDPSGGRNEQFF | TGTGCCAGCAGCCAAGATCCCAGCGGGGGTCGTAATGAGCAGTTCTTC
TRBD2 | TRBJ2-3 | TRBV29-1 | - | CSSSGLAGGSIVTDTQYF | TGCAGCTCGTCAGGGCTAGCGGGGGGTAGCATCGTCACAGATACGCAGTATTTT
- | TRBJ2-1 | TRBV14 | few | CASSQELSGEQFF | TGTGCCAGCAGCCAAGAATTGAGCGGTGAGCAGTTCTTC
- | TRBJ2-3 | TRBV29-1 | - | CSVERQEGDTQYF | TGCAGCGTTGAAAGGCAGGAGGGAGATACGCAGTATTTT
TRBD1 | TRBJ1-4 | TRBV12-3/TRBV12-4 | - | CASSWTGTTELFF | TGTGCCAGCAGTTGGACAGGGACGACGGAACTGTTTTTT
- | TRBJ1-1 | TRBV30 | - | CAWSEAGTRAEAFF | TGTGCCTGGAGTGAAGCAGGGACTAGAGCTGAAGCTTTCTTT